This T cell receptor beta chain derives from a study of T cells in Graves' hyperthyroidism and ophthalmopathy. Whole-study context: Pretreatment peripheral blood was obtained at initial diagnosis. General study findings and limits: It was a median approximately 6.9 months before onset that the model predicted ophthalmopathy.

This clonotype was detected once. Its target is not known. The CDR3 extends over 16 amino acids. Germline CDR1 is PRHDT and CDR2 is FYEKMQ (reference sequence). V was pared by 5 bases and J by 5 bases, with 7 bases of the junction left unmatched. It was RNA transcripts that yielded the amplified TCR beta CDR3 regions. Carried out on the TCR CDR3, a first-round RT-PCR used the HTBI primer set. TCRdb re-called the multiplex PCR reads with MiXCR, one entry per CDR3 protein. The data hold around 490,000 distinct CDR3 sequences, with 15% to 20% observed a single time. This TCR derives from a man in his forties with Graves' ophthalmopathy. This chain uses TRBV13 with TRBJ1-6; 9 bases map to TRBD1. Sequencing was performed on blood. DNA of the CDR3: TGTGCCAGCAGCCTCGGCACAGGGGGCGATAATTCACCCCTCCACTTT. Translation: CASSLGTGGDNSPLHF.